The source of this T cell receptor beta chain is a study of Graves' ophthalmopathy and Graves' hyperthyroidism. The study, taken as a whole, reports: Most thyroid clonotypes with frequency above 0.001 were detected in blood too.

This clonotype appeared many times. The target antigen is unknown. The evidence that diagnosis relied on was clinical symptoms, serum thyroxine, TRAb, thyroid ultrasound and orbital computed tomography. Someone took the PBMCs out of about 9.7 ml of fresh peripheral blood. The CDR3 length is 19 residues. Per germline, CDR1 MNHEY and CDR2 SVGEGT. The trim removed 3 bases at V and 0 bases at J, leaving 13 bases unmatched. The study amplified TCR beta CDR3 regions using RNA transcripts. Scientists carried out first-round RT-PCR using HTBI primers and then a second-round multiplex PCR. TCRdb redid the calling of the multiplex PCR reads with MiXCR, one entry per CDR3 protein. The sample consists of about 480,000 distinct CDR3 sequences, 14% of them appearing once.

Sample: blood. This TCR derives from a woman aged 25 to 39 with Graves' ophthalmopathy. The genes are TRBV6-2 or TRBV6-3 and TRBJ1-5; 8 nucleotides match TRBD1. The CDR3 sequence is CASSYTPGQEPYSNQPQHF. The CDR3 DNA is TGTGCCAGCAGTTATACGCCGGGACAGGAGCCTTATAGCAATCAGCCCCAGCATTTT.